The T cell receptor beta chain described here comes from a study of blood T cell repertoires in COVID-19. Study background: Donors in the United States, Italy and Spain gave samples during acute or convalescent COVID-19.

Points on this clone: At the DNA level, this CDR3 is encoded by other sequences in the same sample as well.

In the source study's methods: Reference gene primer amplification gave estimated nucleated cell counts. Sequenced by immunoSEQ multiplex PCR; TCRdb stores in-frame clones only, minus some. V, J and clone size are those of that table, while D and trimming were read from the DNA. The table shows about 97,000 clones, with around nine tenths occurring only once. The germline CDR1 and CDR2 sequences are LNHDA and SQIVND (reference sequence). The CDR3 totals 15 residues. V lost 1 base, J lost 1 base, and 5 bases lay in between. The chain couples TRBV19 to TRBJ2-6; D unclear. The sequence was collected from a human donor in a cohort sampled during active COVID-19. Source material: peripheral blood. CDR3 DNA: TGTGCCAGTAGTATAGCCAGATCTGGGGCCAACGTCCTGACTTTC. This codes for CASSIARSGANVLTF. Combining the CDR3 with reference TRBV19 and TRBJ2-6 gives the whole variable domain DGGITQSPKYLFRKEGQNVTLSCEQNLNHDAMYWYRQDPGQGLRLIYYSQIVNDFQKGDIAEGYSVSREKKESFPLTVTSAQKNPTAFYLCASSIARSGANVLTFGAGSRLTVL.